This T cell receptor (beta chain) was found in a study of tumor-infiltrating lymphocytes in primary liver carcinoma. From unsorted bulk tissue weighing roughly 19-32 mg, DNA and RNA were co-extracted. The sampling covered five separate regions of each tumor. Synthesis of TCR beta cDNA was carried out from 450 to 650 ng total RNA with a constant-region primer. Slightly modified ARM-PCR served as the procedure for the TCR beta libraries. These libraries came from three rounds of nested multiplex PCR. Each of the first two PCR rounds ran approximately 9 cycles with TRBV1-TRBV30 forward and C-beta reverse primers. TCRdb reprocessed the multiplex PCR reads via MiXCR and lists one record per CDR3 protein. The sample shows roughly 200,000 distinct CDR3 sequences, about 82% of them seen only once. Germline V gene data show CDR1 as MNHEY and CDR2 as SVGEGT. The CDR3 is made up of 15 amino acids. Trimming shortened V by 4 bases and J by 11 bases, and 20 bases separated the two germline ends.

The receptor's source is a man aged 35-49 years with primary liver carcinoma and hepatitis B virus infection. The sequenced material came from tumor tissue from primary liver carcinoma. The V call is TRBV6-2 or TRBV6-3, the J call TRBJ2-2; D is possibly TRBD2 (5 bases). The CDR3 region has the DNA TGTGCCAGCAGTTGGGCAGCCTCGAACAGCGGTGAGCTGTTTTTT. It yields the protein CASSWAASNSGELFF.